This passage covers 8 T cell receptor beta chains from one sample sequenced in a study of T-cell memory formation after mild COVID-19. TCRdb processed the 5' RACE reads anew with MiXCR; each CDR3 protein has one entry. There are 310,000 or so distinct CDR3 sequences in the sample; roughly 15% occur only once, and around 23% lies in the top ten. The source material was PBMCs or a T cell subset sorted from them (not recorded which). The receptors come from a young man who had mild COVID-19 (a few samples of this study predate the infection). Cell type and time point are not known.

The chain uses TRBV6-6 and TRBJ1-1, with TRBD1 matching over 9 bases. V was pared by 4 bases and J by 4 bases, with 13 bases of the junction left unmatched. The CDR3 contains 17 residues. Germline-derived CDR1 and CDR2 are MNHNY and SVGAGI (reference sequence). CDR3 amino acids: CASSFGRQGGFGTEAFF. The CDR3, as DNA: TGTGCCAGCAGTTTCGGGAGACAGGGGGGCTTTGGCACTGAAGCTTTCTTT.

In this sample, this clonotype turned up a few times. The chain links TRBV5-1 to TRBJ1-2; 8 bases are shared with TRBD1. Germline V gene sequence: CDR1 SGHRS, CDR2 YFSETQ. The CDR3 spans 18 residues. Unmatched junction bases numbered 11, after V lost 0 bases and J lost 1 base. The CDR3 sequence: CASSLAVAGGGGNYGYTF. DNA for the CDR3: TGCGCCAGCAGCTTGGCCGTCGCAGGGGGCGGTGGTAACTATGGCTACACCTTC.

The V gene is TRBV5-1, the J gene TRBJ2-3, with 11 bases that match TRBD1. Germline CDR1 is SGHRS and CDR2 is YFSETQ. This CDR3 region has 15 residues. Trimming removed 4 bases from V and 3 bases from J; junction bases left unmatched: 4. The CDR3 bases are TGCGCCAGCAGCCCGGGACAGGGGGTAACAGATACGCAGTATTTT. This encodes CASSPGQGVTDTQYF.

There are a few counts of this clonotype. The V call is TRBV5-6, the J call TRBJ2-3; TRBD2 agrees at 10 bases. The CDR3 totals 18 residues. Germline assignment: CDR1 SGHDT and CDR2 YYEEEE. Trimming at V came to 0 bases and at J to 2 bases, leaving 9 bases not matched to a gene. The CDR3 sequence is CASSLAASGGLLTDTQYF. The CDR3 region has the DNA TGTGCCAGCAGCTTGGCGGCTAGCGGGGGCCTTCTCACAGATACGCAGTATTTT.

This clonotype showed up just a few times. CDR3 DNA sequence: TGTGCCAGCAGCTCCCCGGGACTAGCGGGGGGGCTTGGAGAGCAGTACTTC. This codes for CASSSPGLAGGLGEQYF. V and J are TRBV7-8 and TRBJ2-7; 16 bases match TRBD2. Germline assignment: CDR1 SGHVS and CDR2 FQNEAQ. CDR3 length equals 17 residues. V shed 4 bases, J shed 7 bases, and the junction held 10 bases outside the gene matches.

The J gene is TRBJ2-3, the V gene TRBV29-1; no clear D gene. V lost 4 bases and J 1 base, leaving 12 bases between the germline ends. The CDR3 runs 14 residues. Looked up from germline, CDR1 is SQVTM and CDR2 is ANQGSEA. The CDR3, as DNA: TGCAGCGTTGCCAGGTCTTGGGGCACAGATACGCAGTATTTT. Translating gives CSVARSWGTDTQYF.

This clonotype was observed at least ten times. The rearrangement uses TRBV11-2 and TRBJ1-6, with D perhaps TRBD1 (5 bases). The V and J ends lost 5 bases and 10 bases respectively, with 18 bases between them. This CDR3 comprises 15 residues. The V gene's germline CDR1 is SGHAT and CDR2 FQNNGV. The CDR3 sequence: CASSEFSGTRSPLHF. The CDR3 region has the DNA TGTGCCAGCAGCGAATTCTCCGGGACGCGGTCACCCCTCCACTTT.

This chain uses TRBV4-1 with TRBJ2-1; no clear D gene. V dropped 0 bases and J dropped 7 bases, with 16 bases sitting between them. CDR1 is MGHRA and CDR2 is YSYEKL in the germline V gene. CDR3 size: 16 residues. The CDR3, as DNA: TGCGCCAGCAGCCAAGAGAGTCATCGCCCCCGGAATGAGCAGTTCTTC. Residues: CASSQESHRPRNEQFF.